The 22 T cell receptor beta chains below come from one sample, sequenced in a study of beta chain features in type 1 diabetes. The isolated RNA, all of it, was reverse transcribed, so expressed TCRB transcripts were what got sequenced. Sequenced by immunoSEQ multiplex PCR; TCRdb stores in-frame clones only, minus some. The profile shows about 400,000 clones, roughly 13% of them singletons. The sequenced material came from naive CD4+ T cells from blood. These receptors all come from a man between 18 and 29 years old in good health.

V gene TRBV7-9 combines with J gene TRBJ2-1; weak D call: TRBD2 (5 bases). V lost 5 bases to trimming and J lost 9 bases, with 14 bases between them. The CDR3 is 13 residues long. From germline, CDR1 is SEHNR and CDR2 FQNEAQ (reference sequence). DNA of the CDR3: TGTGCCAGCAGCGCTAAGACTACGCCTGAGCAGTTCTTC. Translated: CASSAKTTPEQFF.

The J gene is TRBJ2-1, the V gene TRBV9, with 15 bases lining up with TRBD2. Germline V gene data show CDR1 as SGDLS and CDR2 as YYNGEE. The CDR3 is 17 amino acids. V shed 0 bases, J shed 9 bases, and the junction held 7 bases outside the gene matches. The DNA of the CDR3 is TGTGCCAGCAGCGTAGCTGTCGGGACTAGCGGGGGGCGTGAGCAGTTCTTC. Its protein product is CASSVAVGTSGGREQFF. Variable domain in full (rest from reference TRBV9 and TRBJ2-1): DSGVTQTPKHLITATGQRVTLRCSPRSGDLSVYWYQQSLDQGLQFLIQYYNGEERAKGNILERFSAQQFPDLHSELNLSSLELGDSALYFCASSVAVGTSGGREQFFGPGTRLTVL.

The chain joins TRBV5-1 to TRBJ1-3; possibly TRBD1 for D (6 bases). Trimming shortened V by 3 bases and J by 2 bases, and 15 bases separated the two germline ends. The germline gives CDR1 SGHRS, CDR2 YFSETQ. The CDR3 is made up of 16 amino acids. The CDR3 region is CASSSTTGRTGNTIYF. The CDR3 nucleotides read TGCGCCAGCAGCTCCACGACAGGAAGGACTGGAAACACCATATATTTT.

In its sample, this clone was seen a few times. The chain couples TRBV25-1 to TRBJ2-5; TRBD2 might be the D (6 bases). Deletions cut 7 bases from V and 2 bases from J, with 23 bases between. This CDR3 region has 17 residues. Germline V gene data show CDR1 as MGHDK and CDR2 as SYGVNS. DNA of the CDR3: TGTGCCAGCACCACCCGGCGGGACGGAGGGTCTCAAGAGACCCAGTACTTC. Amino acids: CASTTRRDGGSQETQYF.

The chain joins TRBV30 to TRBJ2-1, with 10 positions matching TRBD2. The CDR3 has 15 amino acids. After removal of 3 bases from V and 6 bases from J, the junction contained 8 bases not matched to a gene. Per germline, CDR1 GTSNPN and CDR2 SVGIG (reference sequence). The CDR3 protein is CAWRLGLAAPNEQFF. As DNA, the CDR3 is TGTGCCTGGAGACTAGGACTAGCGGCTCCCAATGAGCAGTTCTTC.

This clone was observed a handful of times. The rearrangement joins TRBV30 to TRBJ2-7; TRBD2 is a possible D gene (6 bases). The V end lost 8 bases, the J end lost 2 bases, and 19 bases lay between the germline ends. CDR3 length: 14 residues. Germline lookup yields CDR1 GTSNPN and CDR2 SVGIG (reference sequence). Here the CDR3 reads CAGETGTGTYEQYF. As DNA, the CDR3 is TGTGCCGGGGAGACCGGGACTGGGACCTACGAGCAGTACTTC.

The V call is TRBV6-1, the J call TRBJ1-5; D uncertain. There are 15 residues in the CDR3. V lost 7 bases and J 3 bases, leaving 16 bases between the germline ends. The V gene's germline CDR1 is MNHNS and CDR2 SASEGT. The CDR3 nucleotides are TGTGCCAGCAATCGGGAGGGAAGGTCCAATCAGCCCCAGCATTTT. The encoded protein is CASNREGRSNQPQHF.

As DNA, the CDR3 is TGTGCCAGTAGTCCGAGGGCAGGAGATGGCTACACCTTC. It codes for CASSPRAGDGYTF. V gene TRBV19 combines with J gene TRBJ1-2; D remains ambiguous. The length of the CDR3 is 13 residues. V lost 5 bases, J lost 6 bases, and 13 bases lay in between. Germline CDR1 and CDR2: LNHDA and SQIVND (reference sequence). Full variable domain (missing parts from reference TRBV19 and TRBJ1-2): DGGITQSPKYLFRKEGQNVTLSCEQNLNHDAMYWYRQDPGQGLRLIYYSQIVNDFQKGDIAEGYSVSREKKESFPLTVTSAQKNPTAFYLCASSPRAGDGYTFGSGTRLTVV.

This clone turned up a few times. The chain joins TRBV15 to TRBJ1-2; TRBD1 aligns across 9 bases. Trimming removed 3 bases from V and 4 bases from J; junction bases left unmatched: 6. The germline CDR1 and CDR2 sequences are LNHNV and YYDKDF (reference sequence). The CDR3 is made up of 15 amino acids. The CDR3 bases are TGTGCCACCAGCAGCCAACCGGGACAGGGCTATGGCTACACCTTC. Protein product: CATSSQPGQGYGYTF.

This clone showed up just a few times. This sequence joins TRBV29-1 and TRBJ2-2; D not certain. V was pared by 7 bases and J by 1 base, with 13 bases between. Germline assignment: CDR1 SQVTM and CDR2 ANQGSEA. The CDR3 extends over 14 amino acids. The CDR3 DNA reads TGCAGCGCAGGTCTTTTGGGGAACACCGGGGAGCTGTTTTTT. Protein: CSAGLLGNTGELFF.

This clone was counted between two and nine times. V usage is TRBV5-4 and J usage is TRBJ1-2; 7 bases agree with TRBD1. Germline-derived CDR1 and CDR2 are SGHNT and YYREEE (reference sequence). Losses at the gene ends were 5 bases for V and 3 bases for J; bases not matched to a gene: 4. CDR3 size: 13 residues. CDR3: CASRLDRDYGYTF. In nucleotides, the CDR3 is TGTGCCAGCAGACTTGACAGGGACTATGGCTACACCTTC.

This clone was counted only a few times. The rearrangement uses TRBV7-9 and TRBJ1-4, with unresolved D. CDR3 length: 14 residues. CDR1 and CDR2 from the germline V gene are SEHNR and FQNEAQ (reference sequence). V gave up 4 bases and J gave up 4 bases, with 10 bases separating them. CDR3 sequence reads: CASSSRGFNEKLFF. The CDR3 nucleotides are TGTGCCAGCAGCTCTCGGGGTTTTAATGAAAAACTGTTTTTT.

The chain couples TRBV5-1 to TRBJ2-1; 14 nucleotides align to TRBD2. The CDR3 spans 17 residues. Germline values: CDR1 SGHRS, CDR2 YFSETQ. Trimming removed 4 bases from V and 7 bases from J; junction bases left unmatched: 10. DNA for the CDR3: TGCGCCAGCAGCCGTACGTGGGGACTAGCGGGAGTGAATGAGCAGTTCTTC. Protein product: CASSRTWGLAGVNEQFF.

The chain recombines TRBV7-3 with TRBJ2-1; 9 nucleotides line up with TRBD2. Per germline, CDR1 SGHTA and CDR2 FQGTGA. The junction had 4 bases not matched to a gene; V was cut back by 3 bases and J by 7 bases. The length of the CDR3 is 14 residues. CDR3 in DNA: TGTGCCAGCAGCTTTGCGGGGGGGCCTAATGAGCAGTTCTTC. Residues: CASSFAGGPNEQFF.

The chain couples TRBV2 to TRBJ2-2, with no clear D. Germline loops: CDR1 SNHLY, CDR2 FYNNEI. V lost 2 bases to trimming and J lost 5 bases, with 6 bases between them. The CDR3 is made up of 13 amino acids. CDR3 sequence reads: CASSELVTGELFF. The DNA of the CDR3 is TGTGCCAGCAGTGAACTAGTAACCGGGGAGCTGTTTTTT. Combining the CDR3 with reference TRBV2 and TRBJ2-2 gives the whole variable domain EPEVTQTPSHQVTQMGQEVILRCVPISNHLYFYWYRQILGQKVEFLVSFYNNEISEKSEIFDDQFSVERPDGSNFTLKIRSTKLEDSAMYFCASSELVTGELFFGEGSRLTVL.

The gene calls are TRBV7-2 and TRBJ2-7; 7 nucleotides line up with TRBD1. Germline V CDR1 and CDR2: SGHTA, FQGNSA. Trimming removed 5 bases from V and 2 bases from J; junction bases left unmatched: 9. The CDR3 has 15 amino acids. The chain's CDR3 is CASSPSTGTPYEQYF. Here the CDR3 DNA reads TGTGCCAGCAGCCCGTCGACAGGGACCCCCTACGAGCAGTACTTC. The full variable domain, its missing parts supplied by reference TRBV7-2 and TRBJ2-7, is GAGVSQSPSNKVTEKGKDVELRCDPISGHTALYWYRQSLGQGLEFLIYFQGNSAPDKSGLPSDRFSAERTGGSVSTLTIQRTQQEDSAVYLCASSPSTGTPYEQYFGPGTRLTVT.

This clone was seen more than once but under ten times. This sequence joins TRBV25-1 and TRBJ1-2, with D tentatively TRBD1 (5 bases). The CDR3 spans 14 residues. From germline, CDR1 is MGHDK and CDR2 SYGVNS. V lost 7 bases to trimming and J lost 6 bases, with 18 bases between them. The CDR3 loop reads CASTDPDRLNGYTF. The CDR3 DNA follows: TGTGCCAGCACCGACCCCGACAGACTGAATGGCTACACCTTC.

This clone was observed a handful of times. V is TRBV7-9 and J is TRBJ2-3; TRBD1 is a possible D gene (6 bases). There are 14 residues in the CDR3. CDR1 and CDR2 from the germline V gene are SEHNR and FQNEAQ (reference sequence). With 3 bases removed from V and 3 bases from J, the gap between germline ends came to 10 bases. The CDR3 spells CASSLYRVTDTQYF. The CDR3 coding sequence is TGTGCCAGCAGCTTGTACAGGGTTACAGATACGCAGTATTTT.

The rearrangement links TRBV25-1 to TRBJ2-1; TRBD2 matches at 15 bases. This CDR3 has 15 amino acids. V lost 3 bases and J lost 6; bases outside the gene matches: 0. Germline V gene sequence: CDR1 MGHDK, CDR2 SYGVNS. The CDR3 protein is CASSEGLAGGNEQFF. CDR3 DNA: TGTGCCAGCAGTGAGGGACTAGCGGGAGGCAATGAGCAGTTCTTC.

This clone showed up just a few times. Other DNA variants within this sample encode the same CDR3. CDR3 sequence (DNA): TGTGCCAGCAGTTTACTTCGCTACGAGCAGTACTTC. Translation gives CASSLLRYEQYF. The chain combines TRBV28 with TRBJ2-7; D call uncertain. Trimming pared 2 bases from V and 3 bases from J, leaving 5 bases between. This CDR3 spans 12 amino acids. Germline lookup yields CDR1 MDHEN and CDR2 SYDVKM. Based on the CDR3 plus reference TRBV28 and TRBJ2-7, the full variable domain is DVKVTQSSRYLVKRTGEKVFLECVQDMDHENMFWYRQDPGLGLRLIYFSYDVKMKEKGDIPEGYSVSREKKERFSLILESASTNQTSMYLCASSLLRYEQYFGPGTRLTVT.

The chain is built from TRBV28 and TRBJ2-3; TRBD1 matches at 9 bases. The CDR3 is made up of 16 amino acids. The V gene end was trimmed by 6 bases and the J gene end by 4 bases; junction bases not matched to a gene: 11. CDR1 is MDHEN and CDR2 is SYDVKM in the germline V gene. The CDR3 sequence: CASRGTGGKSPDTQYF. CDR3 coding DNA: TGTGCCAGCAGGGGAACAGGGGGCAAGTCTCCAGATACGCAGTATTTT.

This clone was recorded a few times. This rearrangement joins TRBV4-3 to TRBJ1-2, with TRBD1 matching 12 bases. CDR3 length equals 16 residues. V shed 3 bases and J 3 bases; nucleotides not matched to a gene: 5. The germline CDR1 and CDR2 sequences are LGHNA and YSLEER. The DNA for the CDR3 is TGCGCCAGCAGCCATACCGGGACAGGGGGCGACTATGGCTACACCTTC. Translated: CASSHTGTGGDYGYTF.